These 14 T cell receptor beta chains originate from one sample sequenced in a study of T cells in Graves' hyperthyroidism and ophthalmopathy. Amplification yielded TCR beta CDR3 regions, with RNA transcripts as the source. An initial round of RT-PCR targeting the TCR CDR3 relied on the HTBI primer set. TCRdb independently ran MiXCR on the multiplex PCR reads; one entry per CDR3 protein. The data contain hundreds of thousands of distinct CDR3 sequences, over 40% of them singletons. The source material was peripheral blood or thyroid tissue (not recorded which). The origin of the receptors is an adult man with Graves' disease, either hyperthyroidism or ophthalmopathy (not recorded which).

This clonotype appeared many times. At one of its ends the junction is not consistent with the germline gene, which may arise from a read error. The chain recombines TRBV10-3 with TRBJ1-2; 8 bases agree with TRBD1. Germline-derived CDR1 and CDR2 are ENHRY and SYGVKD. This CDR3 spans 14 amino acids. In DNA form, the CDR3 reads TGTGCCAGCAGTTACTCAGGGGGCTTCAATGGCTACACCTTC. It encodes CASSYSGGFNGYTF.

The gene calls are TRBV5-8 and TRBJ1-6; no clear D gene. Trimming removed 1 base from V and 5 bases from J, with 13 bases in between. The CDR3 covers 16 residues. Germline V gene data show CDR1 as SGHTS and CDR2 as YDEGEE. The CDR3 DNA is TGTGCCAGCAGCTTGTTGCTAGTGTCCAATAATTCACCCCTCCACTTT. Translation: CASSLLLVSNNSPLHF.

The rearrangement uses TRBV5-1 and TRBJ1-2, with no clear D. Trimming took off 4 bases at V and 6 bases at J, with 7 bases between the two ends. Germline V gene data show CDR1 as SGHRS and CDR2 as YFSETQ. The CDR3 sequence is 11 residues long. CDR3 bases: TGCGCCAGCAGCGACCTGGATGGCTACACCTTC. As protein: CASSDLDGYTF.

This chain joins TRBV20-1 and TRBJ2-7; TRBD2 is a possible D gene (5 bases). The CDR3 runs to 11 residues. Deletions cut 0 bases from V and 13 bases from J, with 13 bases between. Per the germline V gene, CDR1 is DFQATT and CDR2 is SNEGSKA (reference sequence). DNA for the CDR3: TGCAGTGCTAGAGATCTAGCCCTATTTTACTTC. Residues: CSARDLALFYF.

V is TRBV30 and J is TRBJ1-2, with D hard to call. V lost 2 bases and J lost 4, with 8 bases in between. The CDR3 runs 12 residues. CDR1 GTSNPN and CDR2 SVGIG come from the germline V gene (reference sequence). The CDR3 DNA is TGTGCCTGGAGTCCAAACATCTATGGCTACACCTTC. Its translation is CAWSPNIYGYTF.

This clonotype has just a few counts. This chain links TRBV6-1 with TRBJ2-7; TRBD1 aligns across 9 bases. Looked up from germline, CDR1 is MNHNS and CDR2 is SASEGT. V shed 5 bases, J shed 2 bases, and the junction held 7 bases outside the gene matches. The CDR3 consists of 15 residues. In nucleotides, the CDR3 is TGTGCCAGCAGTTACGCCTGGACAGGGGCCTACGAGCAGTACTTC. Encoded protein: CASSYAWTGAYEQYF.

The V gene is TRBV5-6, the J gene TRBJ1-2; D not resolved. Germline V lookup: CDR1 SGHDT, CDR2 YYEEEE. This CDR3 is 15 amino acids long. The V end lost 1 base, the J end lost 2 bases, and 12 bases lay between the germline ends. CDR3 sequence: CASSLWGTENYGYTF. DNA for the CDR3: TGTGCCAGCAGCTTGTGGGGTACAGAGAACTATGGCTACACCTTC.

To note about this clonotype: A read error is possible here, since a much larger clone lies one base away. This sequence joins TRBV7-9 and TRBJ1-4, with 9 bases aligning to TRBD1. V lost 5 bases and J lost 10; bases outside the gene matches: 14. The CDR3 has 16 amino acids. Germline V gene data show CDR1 as SEHNR and CDR2 as FQNEAQ (reference sequence). CDR3 sequence reads: CASSARTGEREGKLFF. In DNA form, the CDR3 reads TGTGCCAGCAGCGCACGGACAGGGGAGCGGGAGGGAAAACTGTTTTTT.

The CDR3 reads CASSFSDRPYSPLHF. In nucleotides, the CDR3 is TGTGCCAGCAGTTTTTCTGACAGGCCCTATTCACCCCTCCACTTT. The V and J genes are TRBV25-1 and TRBJ1-6, with D perhaps matching TRBD1 (6 bases). V was cut by 5 bases and J by 8 bases, with 16 bases left in between. This CDR3 comprises 15 residues. The germline gives CDR1 MGHDK, CDR2 SYGVNS.

Many counts were recorded for this clonotype. Written as DNA, the CDR3 is TGTGCCAGCAGCGTACAGGGGTTCGAATCACCCCTCCACTTT. This codes for CASSVQGFESPLHF. The J gene is TRBJ1-6, the V gene TRBV9; D possibly corresponds to TRBD1 (6 bases). Trimming cost V 1 base and J 10 bases, with 12 bases left between them. The CDR3 is 14 amino acids. Germline assignment: CDR1 SGDLS and CDR2 YYNGEE.

As for this clonotype: This may be a read error: a much more frequent sequence differs by one nucleotide. The rearrangement uses TRBV19 and TRBJ1-2, with D possibly being TRBD1 (6 bases). The germline V gene has CDR1 LNHDA and CDR2 SQIVND (reference sequence). The CDR3 loop spans 13 amino acids. The V end was cut by 8 bases, the J end by 4 bases, with 14 bases between. The CDR3 loop is CASGKDSVYGYTF. CDR3 in DNA: TGTGCCAGTGGTAAGGACAGCGTCTATGGCTACACCTTC.

The count of this clonotype is one. This chain joins TRBV29-1 and TRBJ2-2, with 14 bases identical to TRBD2. This CDR3 comprises 15 residues. From germline, CDR1 is SQVTM and CDR2 ANQGSEA. CDR3 amino acids: CSARLAGGLTGELFF. CDR3 nucleotides: TGCAGTGCTAGACTAGCGGGAGGGCTTACCGGGGAGCTGTTTTTT.

The V and J genes are TRBV29-1 and TRBJ1-1, with 8 bases lining up with TRBD1. The junction had 3 bases not matched to a gene; V was cut back by 6 bases and J by 0 bases. Germline V gene lookup returns CDR1 SQVTM and CDR2 ANQGSEA. The CDR3 covers 13 residues. CDR3 protein: CSVQGAMNTEAFF. CDR3 in DNA: TGCAGCGTCCAGGGGGCCATGAACACTGAAGCTTTCTTT.

J is TRBJ2-7 and V is TRBV7-4; D is ambiguous. Trimming took off 5 bases at V and 0 bases at J, with 14 bases between the two ends. This CDR3 is built from 15 residues. Germline assignment: CDR1 SGHVT and CDR2 SQSDAQ. This CDR3 is CASSLVPGFSYEQYF. The CDR3 region has the DNA TGTGCCAGCAGCCTTGTCCCGGGCTTCTCCTACGAGCAGTACTTC.